This passage covers 12 T cell receptor beta chains from one sample sequenced in a study of CD8 T cells in ankylosing spondylitis (dated by TCRdb to 2017 to 2019). The study at large found these results: A TCR beta motif of several highly homologous amino acid variants appeared characteristic of blood from ankylosing spondylitis patients.

These TCRs are of unknown antigen specificity. Libraries were built with 5' RACE. TCRdb names Illumina HiSeq 2500 as the instrument used. The public sequencing data were trimmed at Q25 with fastp and processed into clonotypes with MiXCR by TCRdb, which kept only in-frame beta chains. Entries that share a CDR3 protein sequence are merged under the most common genes and DNA. The sample table records under 450,000 distinct CDR3 sequences; 17% of these occur just once. The ten biggest clones cover just over 1% of the sample. Sequencing was done on a sample of blood, either unsorted or a sorted T cell fraction (not recorded which). The receptors were gathered from a male donor with ankylosing spondylitis.

This clonotype was seen repeatedly, ten times or more. CDR3 in DNA: TGTGCCAGCAGCTTAGAGGGGGCCAGGGCGCCCCAGCATTTT. Translation gives CASSLEGARAPQHF. The V and J genes are TRBV7-9 and TRBJ1-5, with 7 nucleotides matching TRBD1. Per germline, CDR1 SEHNR and CDR2 FQNEAQ (reference sequence). The junction had 6 bases not matched to a gene; V was cut back by 1 base and J by 9 bases. CDR3 length: 14 residues.

Comment on this clonotype: At one end, the junction sequence differs from germline, possibly due to a read error. The rearrangement uses TRBV20-1 and TRBJ1-1; D gene unclear. The CDR3 runs to 13 residues. The germline V gene has CDR1 DFQATT and CDR2 SNEGSKA (reference sequence). The CDR3, as DNA: TGCAGGGCTAGAGATCGTGGGGACACTGAAGCTTTCTTT. It translates to CRARDRGDTEAFF.

In nucleotides, the CDR3 is TGCGCCAGCGGCCAGGGGACACTCGGCACTGAAGCTTTCTTT. This translates into CASGQGTLGTEAFF. This sequence joins TRBV5-1 and TRBJ1-1; D possibly corresponds to TRBD1 (6 bases). This CDR3 has 14 residues. V was clipped by 7 bases and J by 4 bases, with 17 bases between them. CDR1 is SGHRS, CDR2 YFSETQ, per germline.

The table lists this clonotype with a few counts. The chain carries TRBV11-2 and TRBJ2-7; 8 bases align to TRBD1. Per the germline V gene, CDR1 is SGHAT and CDR2 is FQNNGV. The CDR3 has 13 residues. The V segment lost 5 bases and the J segment 7 bases; nucleotides outside the gene matches: 7. In DNA form, the CDR3 reads TGTGCCAGCAGCCCAAACCGGGACAGGGAGCAGTACTTC. This codes for CASSPNRDREQYF.

The chain has TRBV12-3 or TRBV12-4 and TRBJ1-5; D is undetermined. V lost 3 bases and J lost 9, with 15 bases in between. The CDR3 runs to 14 residues. The CDR3 reads CASSFDTPAWPQHF. Written as DNA, the CDR3 is TGTGCCAGCAGTTTTGACACCCCGGCATGGCCCCAGCATTTT.

This chain uses TRBV5-5 with TRBJ2-7; D may be TRBD1 (6 bases). V lost 4 bases, J lost 3 bases, and 14 bases lay in between. Germline V gene data show CDR1 as SGHKS and CDR2 as YYEKEE (reference sequence). This CDR3 comprises 14 residues. The CDR3 region is CASSLLRDNYEQYF. CDR3 nucleotide sequence: TGTGCCAGCAGCCTACTCCGGGACAACTACGAGCAGTACTTC.

This clonotype was seen more than once but under ten times. V is TRBV20-1 and J is TRBJ2-1, with TRBD2 matching 7 bases. The germline CDR1 and CDR2 sequences are DFQATT and SNEGSKA (reference sequence). The length of the CDR3 is 13 residues. The CDR3 region is CSPAGGRGNEQFF. The CDR3 DNA reads as TGCAGCCCAGCGGGCGGGAGAGGCAATGAGCAGTTCTTC.

This clonotype was seen only a few times. The rearrangement links TRBV12-3 or TRBV12-4 to TRBJ2-1; D unclear. V lost 1 base and J lost 1, with 8 bases in between. This CDR3 contains 15 residues. Here the CDR3 reads CASSLGKLSYNEQFF. In DNA form, the CDR3 reads TGTGCCAGCAGTTTAGGCAAATTATCCTACAATGAGCAGTTCTTC.

The chain carries TRBV5-1 and TRBJ2-5; 11 nucleotides align to TRBD2. CDR3 length: 17 residues. Germline trimming cut 4 bases from V and 2 bases from J; bases unmatched to any gene: 10. The V gene's germline CDR1 is SGHRS and CDR2 YFSETQ. This CDR3 is CASSPPTSGSGQETQYF. CDR3 in DNA: TGCGCCAGCAGCCCCCCTACTAGCGGGAGTGGGCAAGAGACCCAGTACTTC.

The genes are TRBV20-1 and TRBJ1-2; 7 bases align to TRBD1. This CDR3 comprises 15 residues. Germline V gives CDR1 DFQATT, CDR2 SNEGSKA (reference sequence). V shed 7 bases and J 6 bases; nucleotides not matched to a gene: 17. The CDR3 bases are TGCAGTGTCTCCCTGAGGGGGCAGGGAGGAGATGGCTACACCTTC. Amino acid sequence: CSVSLRGQGGDGYTF.

This clonotype showed up many times. The chain recombines TRBV5-1 with TRBJ1-1; D is perhaps TRBD1 (6 bases). The germline V gene encodes CDR1 SGHRS and CDR2 YFSETQ. The CDR3 consists of 14 residues. The germline V and J ends were trimmed by 5 bases and 4 bases, with 15 bases remaining between them. The CDR3 here is CASSSGGVATEAFF. The CDR3 DNA reads TGCGCCAGCAGTTCGGGGGGCGTAGCCACTGAAGCTTTCTTT. Full variable domain (outside the CDR3, taken from reference TRBV5-1 and TRBJ1-1): KAGVTQTPRYLIKTRGQQVTLSCSPISGHRSVSWYQQTPGQGLQFLFEYFSETQRNKGNFPGRFSGRQFSNSRSEMNVSTLELGDSALYLCASSSGGVATEAFFGQGTRLTVV.

The rearrangement links TRBV6-1 to TRBJ2-2; TRBD2 matches 8 bases. Germline V CDR1 and CDR2: MNHNS, SASEGT. This CDR3 has 14 amino acids. The CDR3 sequence is CALAGTRFTGELFF. The CDR3 bases are TGTGCTCTAGCCGGGACTAGGTTCACCGGGGAGCTGTTTTTT.